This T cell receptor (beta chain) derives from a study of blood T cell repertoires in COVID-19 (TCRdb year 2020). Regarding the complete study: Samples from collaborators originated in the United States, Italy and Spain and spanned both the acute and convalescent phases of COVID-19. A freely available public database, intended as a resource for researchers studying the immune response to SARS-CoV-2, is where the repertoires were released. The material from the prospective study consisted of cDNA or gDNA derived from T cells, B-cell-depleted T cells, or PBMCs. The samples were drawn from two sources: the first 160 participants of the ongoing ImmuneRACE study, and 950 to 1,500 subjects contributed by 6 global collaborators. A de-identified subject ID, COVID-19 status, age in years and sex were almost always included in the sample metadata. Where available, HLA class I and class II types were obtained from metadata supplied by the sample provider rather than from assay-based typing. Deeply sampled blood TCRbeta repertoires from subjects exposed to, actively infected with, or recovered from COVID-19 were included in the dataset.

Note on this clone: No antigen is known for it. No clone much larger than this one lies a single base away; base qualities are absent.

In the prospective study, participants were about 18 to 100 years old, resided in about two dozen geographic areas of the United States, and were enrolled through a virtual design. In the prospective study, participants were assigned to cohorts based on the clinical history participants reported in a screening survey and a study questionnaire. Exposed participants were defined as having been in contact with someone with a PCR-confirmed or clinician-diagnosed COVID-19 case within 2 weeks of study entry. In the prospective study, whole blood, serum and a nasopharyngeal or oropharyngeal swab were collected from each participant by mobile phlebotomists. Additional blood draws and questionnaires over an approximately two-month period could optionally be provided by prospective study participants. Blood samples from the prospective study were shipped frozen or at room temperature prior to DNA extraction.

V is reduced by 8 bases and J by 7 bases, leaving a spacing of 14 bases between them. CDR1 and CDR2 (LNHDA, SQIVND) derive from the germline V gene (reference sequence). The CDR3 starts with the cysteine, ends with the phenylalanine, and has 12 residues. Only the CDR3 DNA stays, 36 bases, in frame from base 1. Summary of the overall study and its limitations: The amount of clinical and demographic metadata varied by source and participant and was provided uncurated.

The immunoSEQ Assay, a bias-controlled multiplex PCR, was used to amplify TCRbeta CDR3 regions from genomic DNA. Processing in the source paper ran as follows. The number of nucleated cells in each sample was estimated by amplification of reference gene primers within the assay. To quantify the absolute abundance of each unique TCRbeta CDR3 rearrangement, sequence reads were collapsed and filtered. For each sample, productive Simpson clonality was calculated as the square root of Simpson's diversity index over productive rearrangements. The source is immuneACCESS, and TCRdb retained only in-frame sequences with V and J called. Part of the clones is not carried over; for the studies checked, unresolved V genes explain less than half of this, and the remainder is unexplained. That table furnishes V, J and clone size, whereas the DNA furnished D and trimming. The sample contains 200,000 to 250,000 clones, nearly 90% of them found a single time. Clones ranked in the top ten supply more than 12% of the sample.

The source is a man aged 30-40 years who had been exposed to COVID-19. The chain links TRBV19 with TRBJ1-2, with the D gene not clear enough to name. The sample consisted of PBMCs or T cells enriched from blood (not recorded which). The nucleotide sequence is TGTGCCAGTGAGAATCCCGGGAGTGGCTACACCTTC. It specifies CASENPGSGYTF.